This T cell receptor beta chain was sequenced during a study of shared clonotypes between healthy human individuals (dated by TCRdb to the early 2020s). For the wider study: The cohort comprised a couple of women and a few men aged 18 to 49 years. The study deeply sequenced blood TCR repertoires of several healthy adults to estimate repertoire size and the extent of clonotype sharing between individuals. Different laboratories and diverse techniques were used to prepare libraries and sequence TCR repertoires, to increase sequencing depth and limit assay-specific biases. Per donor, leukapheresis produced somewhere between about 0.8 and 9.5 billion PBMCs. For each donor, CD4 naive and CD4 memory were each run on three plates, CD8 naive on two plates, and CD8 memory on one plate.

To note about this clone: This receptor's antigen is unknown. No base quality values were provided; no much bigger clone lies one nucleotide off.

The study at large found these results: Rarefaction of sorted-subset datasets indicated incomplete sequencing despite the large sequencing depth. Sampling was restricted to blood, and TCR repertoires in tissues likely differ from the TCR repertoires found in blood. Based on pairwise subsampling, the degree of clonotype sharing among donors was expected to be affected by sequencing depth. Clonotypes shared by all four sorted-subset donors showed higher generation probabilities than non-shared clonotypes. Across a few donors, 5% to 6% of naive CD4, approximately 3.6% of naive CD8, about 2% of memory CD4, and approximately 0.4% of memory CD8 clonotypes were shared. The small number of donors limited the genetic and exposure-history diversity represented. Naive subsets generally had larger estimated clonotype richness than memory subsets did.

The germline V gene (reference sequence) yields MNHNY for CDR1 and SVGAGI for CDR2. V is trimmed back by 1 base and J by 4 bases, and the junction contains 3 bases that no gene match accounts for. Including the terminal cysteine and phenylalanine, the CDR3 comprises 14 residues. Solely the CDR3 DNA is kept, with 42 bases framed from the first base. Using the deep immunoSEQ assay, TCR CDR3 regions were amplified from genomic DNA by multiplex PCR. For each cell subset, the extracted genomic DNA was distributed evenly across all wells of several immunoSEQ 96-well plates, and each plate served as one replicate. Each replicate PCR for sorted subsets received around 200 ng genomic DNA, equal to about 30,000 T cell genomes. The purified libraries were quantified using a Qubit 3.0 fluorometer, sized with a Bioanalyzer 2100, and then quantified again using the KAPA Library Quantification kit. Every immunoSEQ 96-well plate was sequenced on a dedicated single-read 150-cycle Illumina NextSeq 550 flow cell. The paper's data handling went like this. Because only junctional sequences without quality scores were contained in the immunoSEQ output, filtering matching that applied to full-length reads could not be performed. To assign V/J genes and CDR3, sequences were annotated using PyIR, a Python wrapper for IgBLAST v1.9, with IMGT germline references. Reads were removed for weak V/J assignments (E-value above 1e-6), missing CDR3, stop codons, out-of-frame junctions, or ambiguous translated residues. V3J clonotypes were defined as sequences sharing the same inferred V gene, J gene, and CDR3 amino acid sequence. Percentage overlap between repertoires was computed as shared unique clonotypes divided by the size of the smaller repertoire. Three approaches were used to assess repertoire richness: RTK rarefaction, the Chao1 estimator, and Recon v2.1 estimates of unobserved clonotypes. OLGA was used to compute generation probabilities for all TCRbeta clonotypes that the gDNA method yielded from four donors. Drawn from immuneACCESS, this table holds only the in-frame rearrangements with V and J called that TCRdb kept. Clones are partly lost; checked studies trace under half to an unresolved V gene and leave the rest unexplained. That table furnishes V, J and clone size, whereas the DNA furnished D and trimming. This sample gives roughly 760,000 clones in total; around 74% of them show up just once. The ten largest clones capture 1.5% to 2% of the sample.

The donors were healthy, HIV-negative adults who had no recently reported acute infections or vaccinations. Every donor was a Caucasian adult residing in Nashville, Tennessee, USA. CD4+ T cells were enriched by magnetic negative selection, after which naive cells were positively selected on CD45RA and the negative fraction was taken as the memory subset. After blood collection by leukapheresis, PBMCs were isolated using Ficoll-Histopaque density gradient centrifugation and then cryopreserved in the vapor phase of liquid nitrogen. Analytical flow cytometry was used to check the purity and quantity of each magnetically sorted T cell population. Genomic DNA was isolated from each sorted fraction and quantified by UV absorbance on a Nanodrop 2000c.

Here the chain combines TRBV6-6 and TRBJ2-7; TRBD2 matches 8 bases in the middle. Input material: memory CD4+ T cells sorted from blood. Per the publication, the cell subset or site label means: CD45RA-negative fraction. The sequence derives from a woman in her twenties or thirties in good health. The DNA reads TGTGCCAGCAGTTACTATAGCGGGAATTACGAGCAGTACTTC. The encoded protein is CASSYYSGNYEQYF.